This T cell receptor beta chain was retrieved from a study of T cell clonotyping in hematopoietic cell transplantation. General study results and limits: At the given depth, recipient repertoires were over 95% de novo clonotypes. Pathologically expanded recipient clonotypes increased progressively from day 30 to day 180 as diversity fell. Cells were unsorted, so CD4 and CD8 contributions were not separated.

Of note for this clone: Its antigen is undetermined.

Using immunoSEQ multiplex PCR, the repertoire was profiled, and TCRdb retains in-frame clones only, with some absent. The table shows 5,000 to 7,000 clones, with 70% to 90% occurring only once. The time point is: recipient sample about 28 days before transplant, after cytoreduction. The sequences come from peripheral blood mononuclear cells, collected before stem cell transplant. The receptor was isolated from a man aged 55 to 70 with acute myeloid leukemia. Some clones in this sample may be carry-over from other donors' samples.

The CDR3 sequence: CASSARGLRDTEAFF. DNA for the CDR3: TGCGCCAGCAGCGCCCGGGGACTGAGGGACACTGAAGCTTTCTTT. The chain combines TRBV5-1 with TRBJ1-1; a weak D match, TRBD1 (5 bases). The V end lost 4 bases, the J end lost 3 bases, and 16 bases lay between the germline ends. The CDR3 is made up of 15 amino acids. Per the germline V gene, CDR1 is SGHRS and CDR2 is YFSETQ.